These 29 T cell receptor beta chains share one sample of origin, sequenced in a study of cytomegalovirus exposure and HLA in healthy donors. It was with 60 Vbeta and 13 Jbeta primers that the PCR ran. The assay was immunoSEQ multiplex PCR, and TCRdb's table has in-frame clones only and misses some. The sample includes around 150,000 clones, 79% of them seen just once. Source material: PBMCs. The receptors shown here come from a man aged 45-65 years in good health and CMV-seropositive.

As DNA, the CDR3 is TGTGCCAGCAGCTTAGGTGCAGGACTTAATGAAAAACTGTTTTTT. Translation: CASSLGAGLNEKLFF. This chain links TRBV7-9 with TRBJ1-4; unclear D gene. The V gene's germline CDR1 is SEHNR and CDR2 FQNEAQ (reference sequence). The V end lost 1 base, the J end lost 4 bases, and 10 bases lay between the germline ends. The CDR3 length is 15 residues. Full variable domain (remainder filled in from reference TRBV7-9 and TRBJ1-4): DTGVSQNPRHKITKRGQNVTFRCDPISEHNRLYWYRQTLGQGPEFLTYFQNEAQLEKSRLLSDRFSAERPKGSFSTLEIQRTEQGDSAMYLCASSLGAGLNEKLFFGSGTQLSVL.

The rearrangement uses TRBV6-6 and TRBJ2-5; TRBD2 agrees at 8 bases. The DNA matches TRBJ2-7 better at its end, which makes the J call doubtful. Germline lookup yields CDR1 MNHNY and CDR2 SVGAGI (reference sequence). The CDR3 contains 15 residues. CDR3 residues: CASSYQSGGGSEQYF. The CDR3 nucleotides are TGTGCCAGCAGTTACCAATCGGGAGGGGGTTCCGAGCAGTACTTC.

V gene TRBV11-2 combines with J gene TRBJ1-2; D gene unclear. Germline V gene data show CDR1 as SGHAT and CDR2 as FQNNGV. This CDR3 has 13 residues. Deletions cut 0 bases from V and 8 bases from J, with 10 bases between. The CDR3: CASSLDFAGGYTF. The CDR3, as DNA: TGTGCCAGCAGCTTAGATTTCGCGGGGGGCTACACCTTC.

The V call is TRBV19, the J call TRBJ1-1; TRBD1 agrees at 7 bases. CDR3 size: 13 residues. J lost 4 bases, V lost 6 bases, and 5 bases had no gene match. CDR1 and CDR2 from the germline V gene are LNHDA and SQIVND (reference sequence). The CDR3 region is CASRQGLGTEAFF. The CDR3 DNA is TGTGCCAGTAGACAGGGGTTGGGCACTGAAGCTTTCTTT. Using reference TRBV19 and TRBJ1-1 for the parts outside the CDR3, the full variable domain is DGGITQSPKYLFRKEGQNVTLSCEQNLNHDAMYWYRQDPGQGLRLIYYSQIVNDFQKGDIAEGYSVSREKKESFPLTVTSAQKNPTAFYLCASRQGLGTEAFFGQGTRLTVV.

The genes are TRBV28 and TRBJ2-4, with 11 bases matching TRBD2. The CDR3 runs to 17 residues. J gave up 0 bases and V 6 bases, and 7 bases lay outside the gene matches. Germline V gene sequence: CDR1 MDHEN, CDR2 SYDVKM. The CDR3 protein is CASSRGLAGIAKNIQYF. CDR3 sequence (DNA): TGTGCCAGCAGCCGAGGACTAGCGGGCATAGCCAAAAACATTCAGTACTTC.

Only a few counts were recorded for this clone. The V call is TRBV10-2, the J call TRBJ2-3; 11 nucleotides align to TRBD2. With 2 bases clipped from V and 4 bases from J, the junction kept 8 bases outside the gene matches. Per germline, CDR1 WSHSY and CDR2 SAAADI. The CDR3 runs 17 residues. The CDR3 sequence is CASSEPPGLAASDTQYF. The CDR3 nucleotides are TGCGCCAGCAGTGAGCCACCGGGACTAGCGGCTTCAGATACGCAGTATTTT.

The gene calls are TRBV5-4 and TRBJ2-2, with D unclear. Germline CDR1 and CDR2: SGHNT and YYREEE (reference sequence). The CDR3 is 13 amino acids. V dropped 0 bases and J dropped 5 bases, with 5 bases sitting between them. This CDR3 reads CASSLVSTGELFF. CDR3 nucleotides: TGTGCCAGCAGCTTGGTGTCGACCGGGGAGCTGTTTTTT.

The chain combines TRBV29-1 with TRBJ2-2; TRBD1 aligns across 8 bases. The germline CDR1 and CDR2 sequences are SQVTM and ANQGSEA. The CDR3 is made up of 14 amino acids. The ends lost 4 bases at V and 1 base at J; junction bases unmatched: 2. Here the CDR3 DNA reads TGCAGCGTTGTAGGGACAGGGAACACCGGGGAGCTGTTTTTT. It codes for CSVVGTGNTGELFF.

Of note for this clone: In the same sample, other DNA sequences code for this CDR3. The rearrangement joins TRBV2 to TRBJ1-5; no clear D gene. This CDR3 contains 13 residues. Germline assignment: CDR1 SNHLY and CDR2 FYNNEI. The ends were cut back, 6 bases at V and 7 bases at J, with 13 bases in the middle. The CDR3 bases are TGTGCCAGCAGGGAGGAAGTTTGGCAGCCCCAGCATTTT. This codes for CASREEVWQPQHF.

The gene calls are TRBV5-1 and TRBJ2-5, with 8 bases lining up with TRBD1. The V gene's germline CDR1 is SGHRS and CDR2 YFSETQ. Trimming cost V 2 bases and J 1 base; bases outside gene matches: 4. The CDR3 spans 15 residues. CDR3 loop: CASSFGQGFQETQYF. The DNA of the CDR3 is TGCGCCAGCAGCTTTGGACAGGGATTCCAAGAGACCCAGTACTTC.

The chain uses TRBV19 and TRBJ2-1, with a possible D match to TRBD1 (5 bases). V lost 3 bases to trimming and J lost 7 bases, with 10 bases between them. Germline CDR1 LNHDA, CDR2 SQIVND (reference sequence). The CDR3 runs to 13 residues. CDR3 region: CASSIYQGNEQFF. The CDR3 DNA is TGTGCCAGTAGTATTTATCAGGGTAATGAGCAGTTCTTC.

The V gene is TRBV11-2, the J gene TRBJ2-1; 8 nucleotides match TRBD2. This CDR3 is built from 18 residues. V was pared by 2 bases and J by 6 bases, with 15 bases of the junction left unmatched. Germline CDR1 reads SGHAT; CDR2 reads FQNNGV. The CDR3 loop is CASSLTGGTWLAGNEQFF. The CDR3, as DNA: TGTGCCAGCAGCTTAACGGGGGGGACTTGGTTAGCGGGCAATGAGCAGTTCTTC.

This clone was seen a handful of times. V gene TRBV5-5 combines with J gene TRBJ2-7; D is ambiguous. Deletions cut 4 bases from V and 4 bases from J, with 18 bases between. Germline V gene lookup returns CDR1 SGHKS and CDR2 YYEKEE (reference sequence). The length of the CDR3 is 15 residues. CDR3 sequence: CASSRQSLVSYEQYF. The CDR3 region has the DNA TGTGCCAGCAGCAGACAATCCCTGGTTTCTTACGAGCAGTACTTC.

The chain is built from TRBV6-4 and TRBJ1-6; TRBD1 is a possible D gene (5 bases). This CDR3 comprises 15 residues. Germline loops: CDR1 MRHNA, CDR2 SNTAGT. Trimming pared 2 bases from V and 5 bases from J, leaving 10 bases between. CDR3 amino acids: CASSDVAGNNSPLHF. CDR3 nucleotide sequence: TGTGCCAGCAGTGACGTAGCAGGGAATAATTCACCCCTCCACTTT.

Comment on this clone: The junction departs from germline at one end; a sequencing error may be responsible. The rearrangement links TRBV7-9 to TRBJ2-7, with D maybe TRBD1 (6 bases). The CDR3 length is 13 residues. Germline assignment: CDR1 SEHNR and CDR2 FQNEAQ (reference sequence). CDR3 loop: CSSRRQDSYEQYF. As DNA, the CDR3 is TGTTCCAGCAGGCGACAGGACTCCTACGAGCAGTACTTC.

Here the CDR3 reads CASRPSTLSEQFF. The CDR3 nucleotides read TGTGCCAGCCGCCCTAGTACCCTGAGTGAGCAGTTCTTC. V usage is TRBV6-6 and J usage is TRBJ2-1; D not resolved. The V gene lost 8 bases and the J gene lost 9 bases, with 17 bases spanning the gap. This CDR3 spans 13 amino acids. Germline V gene lookup returns CDR1 MNHNY and CDR2 SVGAGI (reference sequence).

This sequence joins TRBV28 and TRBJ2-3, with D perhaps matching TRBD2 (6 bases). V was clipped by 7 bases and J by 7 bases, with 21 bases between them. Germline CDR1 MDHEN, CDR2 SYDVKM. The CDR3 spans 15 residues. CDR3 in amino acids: CASNHYPTSKNTQYF. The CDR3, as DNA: TGTGCCAGCAACCATTATCCCACTAGCAAAAATACGCAGTATTTT.

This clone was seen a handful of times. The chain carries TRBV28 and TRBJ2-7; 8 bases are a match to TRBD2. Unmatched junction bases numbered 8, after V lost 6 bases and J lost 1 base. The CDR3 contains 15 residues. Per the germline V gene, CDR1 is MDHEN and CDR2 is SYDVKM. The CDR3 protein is CASRTRGGPSYEQYF. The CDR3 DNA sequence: TGTGCCAGCAGAACCCGGGGGGGACCGTCCTACGAGCAGTACTTC. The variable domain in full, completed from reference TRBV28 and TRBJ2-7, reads DVKVTQSSRYLVKRTGEKVFLECVQDMDHENMFWYRQDPGLGLRLIYFSYDVKMKEKGDIPEGYSVSREKKERFSLILESASTNQTSMYLCASRTRGGPSYEQYFGPGTRLTVT.

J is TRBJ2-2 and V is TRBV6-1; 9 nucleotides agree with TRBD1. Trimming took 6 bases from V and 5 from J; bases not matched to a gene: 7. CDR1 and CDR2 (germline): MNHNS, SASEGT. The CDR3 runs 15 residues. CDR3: CASRKQGAVTGELFF. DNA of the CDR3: TGTGCCAGCAGAAAACAGGGGGCGGTGACCGGGGAGCTGTTTTTT.

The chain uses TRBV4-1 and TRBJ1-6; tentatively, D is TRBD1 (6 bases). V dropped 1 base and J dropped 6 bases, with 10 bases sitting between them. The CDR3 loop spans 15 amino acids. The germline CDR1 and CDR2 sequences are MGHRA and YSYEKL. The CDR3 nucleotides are TGCGCCAGCAGCCAAGTAGACAGGCCTAATTCACCCCTCCACTTT. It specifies CASSQVDRPNSPLHF.

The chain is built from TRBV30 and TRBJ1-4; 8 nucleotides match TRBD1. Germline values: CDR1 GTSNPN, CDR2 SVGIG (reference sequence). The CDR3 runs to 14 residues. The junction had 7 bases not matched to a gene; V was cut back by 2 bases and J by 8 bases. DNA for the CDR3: TGTGCCTGGAGTCCGACAGGGGCGGCGGAAAAACTGTTTTTT. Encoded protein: CAWSPTGAAEKLFF. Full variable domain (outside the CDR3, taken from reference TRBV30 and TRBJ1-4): SQTIHQWPATLVQPVGSPLSLECTVEGTSNPNLYWYRQAAGRGLQLLFYSVGIGQISSEVPQNLSASRPQDRQFILSSKKLLLSDSGFYLCAWSPTGAAEKLFFGSGTQLSVL.

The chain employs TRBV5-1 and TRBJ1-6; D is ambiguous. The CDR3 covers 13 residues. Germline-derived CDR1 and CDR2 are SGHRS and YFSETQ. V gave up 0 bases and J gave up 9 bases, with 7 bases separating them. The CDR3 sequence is CASSLEGGSPLHF. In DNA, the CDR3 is TGCGCCAGCAGCTTGGAGGGAGGTTCACCCCTCCACTTT.

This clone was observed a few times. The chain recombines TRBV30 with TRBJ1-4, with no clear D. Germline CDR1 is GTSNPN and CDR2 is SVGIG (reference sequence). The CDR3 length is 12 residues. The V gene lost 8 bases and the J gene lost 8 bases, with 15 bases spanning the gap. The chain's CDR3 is CALKRIGEKLFF. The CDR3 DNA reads TGTGCCCTAAAGAGGATTGGAGAAAAACTGTTTTTT.

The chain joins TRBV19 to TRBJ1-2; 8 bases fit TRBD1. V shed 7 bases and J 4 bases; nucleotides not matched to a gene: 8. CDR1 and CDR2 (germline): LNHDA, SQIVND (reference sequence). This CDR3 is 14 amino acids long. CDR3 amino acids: CASTRGGTGYGYTF. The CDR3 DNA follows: TGTGCCAGTACTCGGGGAGGGACAGGCTATGGCTACACCTTC.

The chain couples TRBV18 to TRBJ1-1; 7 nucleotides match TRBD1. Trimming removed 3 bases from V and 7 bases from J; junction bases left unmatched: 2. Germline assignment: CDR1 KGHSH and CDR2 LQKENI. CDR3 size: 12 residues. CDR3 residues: CASSPRDSEAFF. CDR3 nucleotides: TGTGCCAGCTCACCGCGGGACAGTGAAGCTTTCTTT.

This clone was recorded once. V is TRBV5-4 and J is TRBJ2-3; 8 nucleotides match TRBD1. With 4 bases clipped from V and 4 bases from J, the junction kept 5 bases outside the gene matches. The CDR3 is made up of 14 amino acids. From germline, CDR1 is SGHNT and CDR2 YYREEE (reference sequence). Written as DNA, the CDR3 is TGTGCCAGCAGCCCTCTGGACAGGGCAGATACGCAGTATTTT. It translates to CASSPLDRADTQYF.

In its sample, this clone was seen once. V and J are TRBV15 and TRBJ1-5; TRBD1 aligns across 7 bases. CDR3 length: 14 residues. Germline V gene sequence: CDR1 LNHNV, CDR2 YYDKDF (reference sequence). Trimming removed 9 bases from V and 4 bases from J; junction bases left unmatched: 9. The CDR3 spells CATKPDRINQPQHF. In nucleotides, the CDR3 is TGTGCCACTAAACCGGACAGGATAAATCAGCCCCAGCATTTT.

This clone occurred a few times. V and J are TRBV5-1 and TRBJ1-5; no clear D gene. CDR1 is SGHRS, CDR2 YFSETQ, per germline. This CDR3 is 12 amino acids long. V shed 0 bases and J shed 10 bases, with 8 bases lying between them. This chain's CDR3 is CASSLDREPQHF. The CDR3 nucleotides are TGCGCCAGCAGCTTGGATCGGGAACCCCAGCATTTT.

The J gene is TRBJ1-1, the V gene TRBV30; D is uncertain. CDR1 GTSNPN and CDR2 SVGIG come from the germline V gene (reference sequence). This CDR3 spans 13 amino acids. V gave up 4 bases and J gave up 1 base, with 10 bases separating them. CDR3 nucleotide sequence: TGTGCCTGGACCCCCAGCGGGAACACTGAAGCTTTCTTT. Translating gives CAWTPSGNTEAFF.